This TCR beta chain was sequenced in a study of blood T cells in healthy people across ages. It was with a sample-barcoded 5' primer and a J-beta primer mix that a second PCR of about 7 to 12 cycles was run. Using its own MiXCR run on the 5' RACE reads, TCRdb lists one record per CDR3 protein. The table records approximately 580,000 distinct CDR3 sequences, nearly 25% of them present only once. CDR1 and CDR2 (germline): SGHRS, YFSETQ. The V gene lost 0 bases and the J gene lost 6 bases, with 16 bases spanning the gap. The CDR3 extends over 16 amino acids. These data were also filed under a second study, of T cells of mothers and their children.

The sample was blood. This rearrangement joins TRBV5-1 to TRBJ2-1; D may be TRBD1 (6 bases). This clonotype was sampled from a boy younger than 18 in good health. The CDR3 nucleotides read TGCGCCAGCAGCTTGGTCGGACAGAAGAAGGGCAATGAGCAGTTCTTC. This gives the protein CASSLVGQKKGNEQFF.